Listed here are 16 T cell receptor beta chains from one sample, sequenced in a study of cytomegalovirus exposure and HLA in healthy donors. Use of 60 Vbeta and 13 Jbeta primers characterized the PCR. Some clones are missing from TCRdb's copy, which holds only in-frame ones; the method was immunoSEQ multiplex PCR. The sample shows around 160,000 clones, around four fifths of them seen only once. The sample was PBMCs. The receptors come from a woman aged 18-29 years in good health and CMV-seronegative.

This clone was recorded once. The J gene is TRBJ1-2, the V gene TRBV28; perhaps TRBD1 as D (5 bases). From germline, CDR1 is MDHEN and CDR2 SYDVKM. The CDR3 sequence is 12 residues long. V was shortened by 5 bases and J by 5 bases, with 9 bases between the two germline ends. The CDR3 loop reads CASSPRQYGYTF. CDR3 sequence (DNA): TGTGCCAGCAGTCCGCGACAGTATGGCTACACCTTC.

This clone was recorded once. This chain connects TRBV2 to TRBJ2-3; D might be TRBD1 (6 bases). The CDR3 extends over 16 amino acids. Per germline, CDR1 SNHLY and CDR2 FYNNEI. Trimming took off 5 bases at V and 1 base at J, with 16 bases between the two ends. DNA for the CDR3: TGTGCCAGCAGTACACACAGGGCTCAAGGCACAGATACGCAGTATTTT. This translates into CASSTHRAQGTDTQYF.

This chain links TRBV19 with TRBJ1-2, with 8 bases fitting TRBD1. Germline trimming cut 8 bases from V and 7 bases from J; bases unmatched to any gene: 6. CDR1 is LNHDA and CDR2 is SQIVND in the germline V gene (reference sequence). The length of the CDR3 is 12 residues. CDR3 protein: CASLQGAGGYTF. Written as DNA, the CDR3 is TGTGCCAGTCTTCAGGGGGCAGGTGGCTACACCTTC.

The V and J genes are TRBV5-1 and TRBJ1-1, with 8 bases aligning to TRBD1. Looked up from germline, CDR1 is SGHRS and CDR2 is YFSETQ. This CDR3 comprises 14 residues. The junction had 3 bases not matched to a gene; V was cut back by 0 bases and J by 5 bases. CDR3 region: CASSLGQGRTEAFF. The CDR3 DNA reads as TGCGCCAGCAGCTTGGGACAGGGGAGGACTGAAGCTTTCTTT.

The chain couples TRBV27 to TRBJ2-3; maybe TRBD2 (7 bases). Trimming pared 1 base from V and 2 bases from J, leaving 16 bases between. This CDR3 is 17 amino acids long. CDR1 is MNHEY and CDR2 is SMNVEV in the germline V gene (reference sequence). Written as DNA, the CDR3 is TGTGCCAGCAGTTTATTTGGGGGGAGGGGGGCCACAGATACGCAGTATTTT. Its translation is CASSLFGGRGATDTQYF.

The J gene is TRBJ2-7, the V gene TRBV18; perhaps TRBD1 as D (5 bases). V was pared by 1 base and J by 5 bases, with 9 bases between. The CDR3 runs 13 residues. CDR1 KGHSH and CDR2 LQKENI come from the germline V gene. The CDR3 region is CASSPRAGNEQYF. The CDR3 nucleotides are TGTGCCAGCTCACCACGGGCAGGGAACGAGCAGTACTTC.

The chain carries TRBV7-2 and TRBJ1-1; the match to TRBD1 covers 9 bases. The CDR3 has 16 amino acids. Germline CDR1 is SGHTA and CDR2 is FQGNSA. Trimming took 6 bases from V and 1 from J; bases not matched to a gene: 9. The CDR3 nucleotides are TGTGCCAGCAGTTTGAACTGGGACAGGGCGAACACTGAAGCTTTCTTT. Translated: CASSLNWDRANTEAFF.

The CDR3 region is CASSQVRDRRTDTQYF. CDR3 nucleotides: TGTGCCAGCAGCCAAGTACGGGACAGACGCACAGATACGCAGTATTTT. The chain is built from TRBV4-2 and TRBJ2-3, with TRBD1 matching over 7 bases. This CDR3 spans 16 amino acids. V shed 1 base and J 1 base; nucleotides not matched to a gene: 5. The germline V gene has CDR1 LGHNA and CDR2 YNFKEQ.

The genes are TRBV5-1 and TRBJ2-1; TRBD1 matches at 9 bases. The CDR3 runs 17 residues. Germline V CDR1 and CDR2: SGHRS, YFSETQ. V was pared by 0 bases and J by 0 bases, with 4 bases of the junction left unmatched. CDR3: CASSLGTGVTSYNEQFF. CDR3 nucleotide sequence: TGCGCCAGCAGCTTGGGGACAGGGGTTACCTCCTACAATGAGCAGTTCTTC. Full variable domain (missing parts from reference TRBV5-1 and TRBJ2-1): KAGVTQTPRYLIKTRGQQVTLSCSPISGHRSVSWYQQTPGQGLQFLFEYFSETQRNKGNFPGRFSGRQFSNSRSEMNVSTLELGDSALYLCASSLGTGVTSYNEQFFGPGTRLTVL.

The chain links TRBV18 to TRBJ2-2; 10 bases are shared with TRBD1. Trimming at V came to 4 bases and at J to 4 bases, leaving 0 bases not matched to a gene. CDR1 is KGHSH, CDR2 LQKENI, per germline. CDR3 length equals 14 residues. The CDR3 DNA sequence: TGTGCCAGCTCACGGACAGGGGGCACCGGGGAGCTGTTTTTT. As protein: CASSRTGGTGELFF.

CDR3 residues: CASNTGTGGRAGLFF. The CDR3, as DNA: TGTGCCAGTAACACCGGGACAGGGGGCCGTGCGGGACTGTTTTTT. The genes are TRBV19 and TRBJ1-4, with 12 nucleotides matching TRBD1. Germline V gene data show CDR1 as LNHDA and CDR2 as SQIVND (reference sequence). The CDR3 loop spans 15 amino acids. The V segment lost 7 bases and the J segment 13 bases; nucleotides outside the gene matches: 13.

The chain employs TRBV7-9 and TRBJ2-1; 11 bases agree with TRBD2. CDR1 is SEHNR, CDR2 FQNEAQ, per germline (reference sequence). V dropped 4 bases and J dropped 7; count of bases not matched to a gene: 9. The CDR3 totals 16 residues. The CDR3 loop is CASSYVPGLAANEQFF. The CDR3 DNA sequence: TGTGCCAGCAGCTATGTACCGGGACTAGCGGCGAATGAGCAGTTCTTC.

The rearrangement links TRBV11-3 to TRBJ2-5, with 11 bases aligning to TRBD2. Germline CDR1 SGHNT, CDR2 YENEEA. V was clipped by 4 bases and J by 3 bases; unmatched bases: 1. The CDR3 loop spans 14 amino acids. As DNA, the CDR3 is TGTGCCAGCAGCTCGGGACTAGCGGAAGAGACCCAGTACTTC. Its translation: CASSSGLAEETQYF.

The rearrangement links TRBV6-1 to TRBJ1-5; 10 nucleotides agree with TRBD1. V shed 7 bases and J 1 base; nucleotides not matched to a gene: 1. The CDR3 sequence is 14 residues long. CDR1 and CDR2 (germline): MNHNS, SASEGT. CDR3 in DNA: TGTGCCAGCACGGGACAGGGGAGCAATCAGCCCCAGCATTTT. This translates into CASTGQGSNQPQHF.

J is TRBJ2-7 and V is TRBV6-5; 9 nucleotides match TRBD1. V trimming: 6 bases; J trimming: 6 bases; junction bases outside the gene matches: 9. The CDR3 contains 14 residues. Germline loops: CDR1 MNHEY, CDR2 SVGAGI. CDR3 sequence reads: CASSPGTGSGEQYF. The CDR3 DNA sequence: TGTGCCAGCAGCCCCGGGACAGGGAGTGGCGAGCAGTACTTC.

V gene TRBV6-1 combines with J gene TRBJ1-1; 8 bases are shared with TRBD1. Germline lookup yields CDR1 MNHNS and CDR2 SASEGT. The J segment lost 6 bases and the V segment lost 9 bases, leaving 12 bases of the junction unmatched. CDR3 length equals 14 residues. The CDR3 spells CASPGTGSPPEAFF. The CDR3 DNA reads as TGTGCCAGTCCCGGGACAGGATCCCCACCTGAAGCTTTCTTT.